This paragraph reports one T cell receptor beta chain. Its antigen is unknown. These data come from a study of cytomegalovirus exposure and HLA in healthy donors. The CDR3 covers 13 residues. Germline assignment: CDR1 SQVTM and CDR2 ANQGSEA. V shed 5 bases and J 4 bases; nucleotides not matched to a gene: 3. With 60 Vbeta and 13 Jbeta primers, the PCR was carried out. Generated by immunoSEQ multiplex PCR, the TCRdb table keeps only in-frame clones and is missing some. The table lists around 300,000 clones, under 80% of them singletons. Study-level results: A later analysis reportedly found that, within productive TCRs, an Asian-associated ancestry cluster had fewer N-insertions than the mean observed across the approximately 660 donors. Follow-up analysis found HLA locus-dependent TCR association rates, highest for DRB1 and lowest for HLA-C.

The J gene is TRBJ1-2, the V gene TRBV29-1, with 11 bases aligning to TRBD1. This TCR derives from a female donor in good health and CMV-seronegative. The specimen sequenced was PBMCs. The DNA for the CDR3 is TGCAGCGTTCGAGGGACAGGGGGCTATGGCTACACCTTC. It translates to CSVRGTGGYGYTF.